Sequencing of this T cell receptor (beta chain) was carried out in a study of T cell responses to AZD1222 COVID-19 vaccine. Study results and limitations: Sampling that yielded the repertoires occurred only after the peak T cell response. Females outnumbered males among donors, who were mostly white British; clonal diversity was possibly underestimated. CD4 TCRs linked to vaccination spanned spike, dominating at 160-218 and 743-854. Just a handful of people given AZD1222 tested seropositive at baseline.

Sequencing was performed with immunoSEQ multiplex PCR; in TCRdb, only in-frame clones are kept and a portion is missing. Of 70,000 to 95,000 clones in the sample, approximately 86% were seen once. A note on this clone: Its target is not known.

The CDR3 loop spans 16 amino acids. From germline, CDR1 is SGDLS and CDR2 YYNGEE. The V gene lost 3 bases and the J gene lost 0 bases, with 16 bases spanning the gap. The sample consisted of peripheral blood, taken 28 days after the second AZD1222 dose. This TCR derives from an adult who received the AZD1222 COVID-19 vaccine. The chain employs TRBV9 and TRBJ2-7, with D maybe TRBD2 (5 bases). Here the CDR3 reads CASSASRDHNSYEQYF. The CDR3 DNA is TGTGCCAGCAGCGCTTCGAGGGATCATAACTCCTACGAGCAGTACTTC.